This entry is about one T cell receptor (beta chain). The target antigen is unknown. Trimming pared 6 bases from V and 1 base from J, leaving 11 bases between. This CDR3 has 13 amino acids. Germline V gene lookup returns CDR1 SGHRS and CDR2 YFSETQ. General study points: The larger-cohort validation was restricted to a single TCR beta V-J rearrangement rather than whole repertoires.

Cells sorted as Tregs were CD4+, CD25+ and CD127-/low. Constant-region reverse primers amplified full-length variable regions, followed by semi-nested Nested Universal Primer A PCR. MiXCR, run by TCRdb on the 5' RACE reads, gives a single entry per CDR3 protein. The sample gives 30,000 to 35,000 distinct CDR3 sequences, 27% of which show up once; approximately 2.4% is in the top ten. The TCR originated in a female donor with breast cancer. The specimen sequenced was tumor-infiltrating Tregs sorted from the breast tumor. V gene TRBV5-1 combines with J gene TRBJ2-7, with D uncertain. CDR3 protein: CASTSLSSYEQYF. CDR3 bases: TGCGCCAGCACCTCACTCTCGTCCTACGAGCAGTACTTC.